One sample yielded the 17 T cell receptor beta chains listed below, sequenced in a study of graft-versus-host responses after intestinal transplantation. No antigen is known for these receptors. Data came from immunoSEQ multiplex PCR; TCRdb stores just in-frame clones and leaves some out. The data show around 130,000 clones, more than 90% seen once. Here the sequenced sample was unstimulated CD4+ T cells sorted from spleen or lymph node cells, taken before intestinal transplant. These receptors were obtained from a human donor who received an intestinal transplant.

The chain carries TRBV27 and TRBJ2-5, with D possibly TRBD2 on 6 matching bases. The CDR3 is 15 amino acids. V was pared by 4 bases and J by 6 bases, with 18 bases between. Per germline, CDR1 MNHEY and CDR2 SMNVEV (reference sequence). The CDR3: CASSSPEEGSKTQYF. The CDR3 DNA reads as TGTGCCAGCAGTTCCCCGGAGGAGGGATCAAAGACCCAGTACTTC.

The chain is built from TRBV23-1 and TRBJ1-6; TRBD1 matches 7 bases. TRBV23-1 is noted as an ORF with a role that remains uncertain. The V segment lost 2 bases and the J segment 10 bases; nucleotides outside the gene matches: 8. The CDR3 consists of 15 residues. CDR3 amino acids: CASSQNRGLESPLHF. CDR3 bases: TGCGCCAGCAGTCAAAACAGGGGTTTGGAGTCACCCCTCCACTTT.

This chain joins TRBV7-2 and TRBJ2-3; 15 bases map to TRBD2. Germline CDR1 is SGHTA and CDR2 is FQGNSA. This CDR3 has 20 residues. Germline trimming cut 0 bases from V and 0 bases from J; bases unmatched to any gene: 7. CDR3 sequence (DNA): TGTGCCAGCAGCTTAGCGGGACTAGCGGGGGGCCTGTTAAGCACAGATACGCAGTATTTT. This translates into CASSLAGLAGGLLSTDTQYF.

The J gene is TRBJ1-4, the V gene TRBV2; D gene ambiguous. The germline V gene has CDR1 SNHLY and CDR2 FYNNEI. This CDR3 contains 13 residues. V was clipped by 10 bases and J by 5 bases, with 14 bases between them. The DNA of the CDR3 is TGTGCCACCCAGAGGGAGGGAAATGAAAAACTGTTTTTT. It specifies CATQREGNEKLFF.

The chain is built from TRBV7-2 and TRBJ2-7, with D unclear. Germline CDR1 and CDR2: SGHTA and FQGNSA. This CDR3 contains 13 residues. Trimming left V 3 bases short and J 0 bases short, with 6 bases between. The CDR3 nucleotides are TGTGCCAGCAGCTTTCAGAGCTCCTACGAGCAGTACTTC. It encodes CASSFQSSYEQYF.

The chain uses TRBV11-3 and TRBJ2-5, with a tentative D call TRBD1 (5 bases). Deletions cut 5 bases from V and 2 bases from J, with 12 bases between. This CDR3 has 14 amino acids. Per the germline V gene, CDR1 is SGHNT and CDR2 is YENEEA. Here the CDR3 DNA reads TGTGCCAGCAGCACCCGACAGAGGCAAGAGACCCAGTACTTC. This codes for CASSTRQRQETQYF.

The chain combines TRBV6-5 with TRBJ1-2; D uncertain. Trimming shortened V by 6 bases and J by 6 bases, and 17 bases separated the two germline ends. The germline CDR1 and CDR2 sequences are MNHEY and SVGAGI. This CDR3 has 14 amino acids. The CDR3 here is CASRVFGASDGYTF. CDR3 bases: TGTGCCAGCAGGGTATTCGGCGCTTCCGATGGCTACACCTTC.

V gene TRBV19 combines with J gene TRBJ2-1; D tentatively reads TRBD1 or TRBD2 (5 bases each). Germline CDR1 is LNHDA and CDR2 is SQIVND (reference sequence). The CDR3 is made up of 13 amino acids. The V and J ends lost 4 bases and 8 bases respectively, with 12 bases between them. CDR3 sequence reads: CASSKRGGYEQFF. For the CDR3, the DNA is TGTGCCAGTAGTAAAAGGGGCGGGTATGAGCAGTTCTTC.

The V and J genes are TRBV5-4 and TRBJ2-7; 8 nucleotides agree with TRBD1. The CDR3 is made up of 16 amino acids. The germline gives CDR1 SGHNT, CDR2 YYREEE (reference sequence). Trimming at V came to 4 bases and at J to 4 bases, leaving 13 bases not matched to a gene. The CDR3 DNA is TGTGCCAGCAGCCTTAGGACAGGGTTTGGGGGATACGAGCAGTACTTC. Protein sequence: CASSLRTGFGGYEQYF.

The rearrangement uses TRBV18 and TRBJ1-5, with D uncertain. Germline CDR1 KGHSH, CDR2 LQKENI. This CDR3 is built from 14 residues. V gave up 2 bases and J gave up 0 bases, with 5 bases separating them. CDR3 in amino acids: CASSPTFSNQPQHF. The CDR3 nucleotides are TGTGCCAGCTCACCAACTTTTAGCAATCAGCCCCAGCATTTT.

V is TRBV7-9 and J is TRBJ2-3; 8 bases align to TRBD1. The trim removed 1 base at V and 6 bases at J, leaving 9 bases unmatched. The CDR3 spans 16 residues. The germline gives CDR1 SEHNR, CDR2 FQNEAQ (reference sequence). The CDR3 nucleotides are TGTGCCAGCAGCTTAGGTAGGACAGGGATGGCGGATACGCAGTATTTT. This translates into CASSLGRTGMADTQYF.

The chain carries TRBV5-4 and TRBJ2-7, with 7 bases aligning to TRBD1. With 0 bases clipped from V and 2 bases from J, the junction kept 2 bases outside the gene matches. Germline values: CDR1 SGHNT, CDR2 YYREEE (reference sequence). The CDR3 covers 14 residues. This CDR3 reads CASSLDRGTYEQYF. The CDR3, as DNA: TGTGCCAGCAGCTTGGACAGGGGTACCTACGAGCAGTACTTC.

The chain has TRBV6-9 and TRBJ1-2; a weak D match, TRBD1 (6 bases). Looked up from germline, CDR1 is MNHGY and CDR2 is SVAAGI. Trimming stripped 5 bases from V and 3 bases from J, with 13 bases between. This CDR3 is 14 amino acids long. CDR3 sequence: CASSKGEAHYGYTF. The CDR3 bases are TGTGCCAGCAGTAAGGGGGAGGCTCACTATGGCTACACCTTC.

The rearrangement links TRBV6-4 to TRBJ1-1; tentatively, D is TRBD1 (5 bases). Trimming took off 3 bases at V and 5 bases at J, with 16 bases between the two ends. Germline V CDR1 and CDR2: MRHNA, SNTAGT. This CDR3 spans 15 amino acids. The CDR3 here is CASSEGFGGRTEAFF. Written as DNA, the CDR3 is TGTGCCAGCAGTGAAGGTTTCGGGGGGAGAACTGAAGCTTTCTTT.

CDR3 nucleotides: TGCGCCAGCAGTGGGACGACTAGCGGGGGGCAGTTCTTC. This translates into CASSGTTSGGQFF. The V gene is TRBV10-1, the J gene TRBJ2-1; 12 bases align to TRBD2. V gave up 4 bases and J gave up 12 bases; unmatched junction bases: 4. The CDR3 is 13 residues long. CDR1 WNHNN and CDR2 SYGVQD come from the germline V gene (reference sequence).

The chain couples TRBV5-1 to TRBJ1-2; no firm D call. The CDR3 contains 17 residues. The ends were cut back, 4 bases at V and 8 bases at J, with 27 bases in the middle. From germline, CDR1 is SGHRS and CDR2 YFSETQ. CDR3 DNA sequence: TGCGCCAGCAGCCCGACTTCTTCGGAGGGCCTCTATGGCGGCTACACCTTC. Translation: CASSPTSSEGLYGGYTF.

This clone occurred once. The chain links TRBV19 to TRBJ1-1; 12 nucleotides agree with TRBD1. The V gene's germline CDR1 is LNHDA and CDR2 SQIVND (reference sequence). Germline trimming cut 9 bases from V and 0 bases from J; bases unmatched to any gene: 5. The CDR3 is 15 residues long. CDR3 sequence reads: CASMGTGGLNTEAFF. CDR3 nucleotide sequence: TGTGCCAGCATGGGGACAGGGGGCCTGAACACTGAAGCTTTCTTT.